This T cell receptor beta chain was observed in a study of blood T cell repertoires in COVID-19. Looking at the study overall: Specimens from acute and convalescent COVID-19 originated in the United States, Italy and Spain. T cells, B-cell-depleted T cells, or PBMCs supplied cDNA or gDNA.

This clone has a single count. Under the authors' procedure: Reference gene primers were amplified, and this amplification served to estimate nucleated cell counts. Assay used: immunoSEQ multiplex PCR; TCRdb lists only in-frame clones, some missing. V, J and clone size are taken as reported in that table, and D and trimming were inferred from the DNA itself. The sample yields some 300,000 clones, around 90% seen once. Germline V gene sequence: CDR1 SNHLY, CDR2 FYNNEI. This CDR3 contains 13 residues. V lost 4 bases to trimming and J lost 8 bases, with 14 bases between them. The chain employs TRBV2 and TRBJ1-2; possible D gene TRBD1, 6 bases. Specimen: peripheral blood. The sequence was collected from a man aged 18 to 29 with active or convalescent COVID-19. CDR3 residues: CASSVQGLGGYTF. In nucleotides, the CDR3 is TGTGCCAGCAGTGTCCAGGGGCTGGGAGGCTACACCTTC.